The clone carrying this TCR beta chain is identified as medium-sized from frequency. Its target is unknown. The CDR3 contains 15 residues. The V gene's germline CDR1 is MNHEY and CDR2 SVGAGI. This specimen comes from a study of T cell clusters in autoimmune cytopenias. TRB rearrangements were amplified by touch-down multiplex PCR with mixed TRB-A/B primers. TCRdb reprocessed the multiplex PCR reads, with one entry per CDR3 protein and no DNA. The ten most abundant clones cover 20% to 25% of a sample with about 8,400 distinct CDR3 sequences. TRB amplification used 200 to 250 ng of peripheral blood genomic DNA. Whole-study results and caveats: Active autoimmune hepatitis patients had almost three-fold fewer exclusive TRB clusters than healthy donors.

The TCR comes from a human donor with an autoimmune cytopenia or autoimmune hepatitis (not recorded which). The genes are TRBV6-5 and TRBJ2-7; with no DNA, the TCRdb D assignment of TRBD1 cannot be verified. The sequencing input was peripheral blood. The CDR3 reads CASSYSGTGRYEQYF.